Below, one T cell receptor beta chain is given with its context. The data originate from a study of human T cells and chemical hapten exposure. Study background: Sensitizing treatment utilized 2% DPC over a roughly 2 cm by roughly 2 cm portion of upper inner arm skin.

Individual cDNA molecules received unique molecular identifiers in the library. TCRdb recomputed calls from the RACE reads with MiXCR, one row per CDR3 protein. The sample gives about 74,000 distinct CDR3 sequences, 32% of which show up once; roughly 10% is in the top ten. This CDR3 is built from 15 residues. The J segment lost 3 bases and the V segment lost 0 bases, leaving 6 bases of the junction unmatched. CDR1 and CDR2 from the germline V gene are SGHRS and YFSETQ. Time point noted: patch test 1, 2 weeks after DPC sensitization. Treatment of the sample: therapeutic diphenylcyclopropenone sensitization with weekly scalp DPC. At every patch-test visit, blood was drawn before the patch test was applied.

The receptor was isolated from a man aged 35 to 55 with alopecia areata. Some clones in this sample may be carry-over from other donors' samples. The sample was whole blood, taken in connection with sensitization to the hapten diphenylcyclopropenone (DPC). V and J are TRBV5-1 and TRBJ2-7; 7 bases line up with TRBD1. CDR3 DNA sequence: TGCGCCAGCAGCTTGGCAGGGGCAGGGGGCTACGAGCAGTACTTC. Amino acids: CASSLAGAGGYEQYF.